Given below is one T cell receptor beta chain in context. This entry belongs to a study of blood T cell repertoires in COVID-19. Study information: The cDNA or gDNA used as material had been derived from T cells, B-cell-depleted T cells, or PBMCs.

CDR3 length: 16 amino acids. Per germline, CDR1 LGHNA and CDR2 YNFKEQ. Trimming took 0 bases from V and 2 from J, leaving 11 bases between them. The table came from immunoSEQ multiplex PCR; TCRdb's copy has only in-frame clones and leaves some out. The table lists fewer than 25,000 clones, 85% to 90% of them singletons, with about 25% in the top ten. What was sequenced was peripheral blood. This rearrangement joins TRBV4-2 to TRBJ1-5, with a possible D match to TRBD1 (5 bases). The TCR originated in a human donor with active COVID-19. The donor label of this sample is uncertain. CDR3 DNA sequence: TGTGCCAGCAGCCAAGAGGTCAGGGTGGGCAATCAGCCCCAGCATTTT. Its translation is CASSQEVRVGNQPQHF.